This entry lists 13 T cell receptor beta chains sequenced from one sample in a study of cytomegalovirus exposure and HLA in healthy donors. Vbeta (60) and Jbeta (13) primers were used in the PCR. The data were produced by immunoSEQ multiplex PCR, yet TCRdb's version contains in-frame clones alone and is incomplete. Among fewer than 130,000 clones listed, roughly 70% were seen once. Sample: PBMCs. The receptors come from a man aged 40-49 years in good health and CMV-seropositive.

This sequence joins TRBV18 and TRBJ2-7; possible D gene TRBD2, 6 bases. V dropped 6 bases and J dropped 0 bases, with 12 bases sitting between them. The CDR3 runs 14 residues. CDR1 is KGHSH, CDR2 LQKENI, per germline. The CDR3 coding sequence is TGTGCCAGCTCCGGGACTCCGAGCTCCTACGAGCAGTACTTC. It yields the protein CASSGTPSSYEQYF. Based on the CDR3 plus reference TRBV18 and TRBJ2-7, the full variable domain is NAGVMQNPRHLVRRRGQEARLRCSPMKGHSHVYWYRQLPEEGLKFMVYLQKENIIDESGMPKERFSAEFPKEGPSILRIQQVVRGDSAAYFCASSGTPSSYEQYFGPGTRLTVT.

This clone was counted a few times. The rearrangement links TRBV7-9 to TRBJ2-7; a possible D gene is TRBD1 (5 bases). CDR1 is SEHNR and CDR2 is FQNEAQ in the germline V gene (reference sequence). This CDR3 contains 14 residues. V dropped 5 bases and J dropped 3 bases, with 14 bases sitting between them. The CDR3 DNA sequence: TGTGCCAGCAGCCTCGACCAACAGGACTACGAGCAGTACTTC. Translating gives CASSLDQQDYEQYF.

The chain combines TRBV30 with TRBJ1-1; no clear D. Germline V gene lookup returns CDR1 GTSNPN and CDR2 SVGIG (reference sequence). The CDR3 loop spans 13 amino acids. Trimming shortened V by 0 bases and J by 0 bases, and 5 bases separated the two germline ends. In DNA, the CDR3 is TGTGCCTGGAGTGTACTCCTGAACACTGAAGCTTTCTTT. Its protein is CAWSVLLNTEAFF.

CDR3 bases: TGCGCCAGCAGCCATAGCGGGAGGGGATACGAGCAGTACTTC. Amino acid sequence: CASSHSGRGYEQYF. The rearrangement joins TRBV4-1 to TRBJ2-7, with TRBD2 matching 11 bases. The V segment lost 3 bases and the J segment 4 bases; nucleotides outside the gene matches: 2. The CDR3 extends over 14 amino acids. Per the germline V gene, CDR1 is MGHRA and CDR2 is YSYEKL.

The chain combines TRBV7-6 with TRBJ2-1, with no clear D. Germline CDR1 is SGHVS and CDR2 is FNYEAQ. V was trimmed by 5 bases and J by 3 bases, leaving 11 bases between them. The CDR3 has 14 amino acids. The CDR3 DNA is TGTGCCAGCAGCGACACACAAAACTACAATGAGCAGTTCTTC. It yields the protein CASSDTQNYNEQFF. Full variable domain (missing parts from reference TRBV7-6 and TRBJ2-1): GAGVSQSPRYKVTKRGQDVALRCDPISGHVSLYWYRQALGQGPEFLTYFNYEAQQDKSGLPNDRFSAERPEGSISTLTIQRTEQRDSAMYRCASSDTQNYNEQFFGPGTRLTVL.

The rearrangement joins TRBV6-1 to TRBJ2-7, with a tentative D call TRBD1 (6 bases). V shed 1 base and J shed 9 bases, with 19 bases lying between them. This CDR3 is 15 amino acids long. The germline CDR1 and CDR2 sequences are MNHNS and SASEGT. The CDR3 sequence: CASSEDSWTVVGQYF. For the CDR3, the DNA is TGTGCCAGCAGTGAAGACTCGTGGACAGTAGTAGGGCAGTACTTC.

This clone was seen more than once but under ten times. The chain couples TRBV7-2 to TRBJ2-2; TRBD1 agrees at 7 bases. There are 16 residues in the CDR3. CDR1 and CDR2 from the germline V gene are SGHTA and FQGNSA. The V gene end was trimmed by 3 bases and the J gene end by 7 bases; junction bases not matched to a gene: 11. CDR3 amino acids: CASSLRGQREGGELFF. In DNA, the CDR3 is TGTGCCAGCAGCTTGAGGGGACAGAGGGAAGGCGGGGAGCTGTTTTTT.

This chain connects TRBV5-1 to TRBJ2-5; 8 nucleotides line up with TRBD1. The trim removed 0 bases at V and 0 bases at J, leaving 7 bases unmatched. Germline V gene sequence: CDR1 SGHRS, CDR2 YFSETQ. CDR3 length: 17 amino acids. CDR3 DNA sequence: TGCGCCAGCAGCTTGGAGTTCCAGGGGGCGAACCAAGAGACCCAGTACTTC. This translates into CASSLEFQGANQETQYF.

The chain couples TRBV7-9 to TRBJ2-1; TRBD2 matches at 10 bases. Trimming took 3 bases from V and 7 from J; bases not matched to a gene: 9. This CDR3 has 16 amino acids. Per germline, CDR1 SEHNR and CDR2 FQNEAQ (reference sequence). CDR3 bases: TGTGCCAGCAGCTTCGGAGCGGGAGGGGTTCGGAATGAGCAGTTCTTC. Encoded protein: CASSFGAGGVRNEQFF.

CDR3 region: CASSEARDTQYF. Written as DNA, the CDR3 is TGTGCCAGCAGCGAAGCTCGGGATACGCAGTATTTT. The chain is built from TRBV11-3 and TRBJ2-3; D unclear. The CDR3 consists of 12 residues. Trimming took 5 bases from V and 6 from J, leaving 9 bases between them. The germline V gene has CDR1 SGHNT and CDR2 YENEEA.

This chain connects TRBV6-1 to TRBJ2-7; possible D gene TRBD1, 6 bases. The V end lost 6 bases, the J end lost 4 bases, and 16 bases lay between the germline ends. CDR1 and CDR2 from the germline V gene are MNHNS and SASEGT. The CDR3 runs to 14 residues. In nucleotides, the CDR3 is TGTGCCAGCAGCCTCGGACAGCATTCTTACGAGCAGTACGTC. It specifies CASSLGQHSYEQYV.

This chain joins TRBV6-6 and TRBJ1-1, with a possible D match to TRBD1 (6 bases). Germline CDR1 is MNHNY and CDR2 is SVGAGI (reference sequence). With 2 bases removed from V and 4 bases from J, the gap between germline ends came to 8 bases. The CDR3 contains 13 residues. The CDR3 sequence is CASSYRGTTEAFF. CDR3 DNA: TGTGCCAGCAGTTACAGGGGGACCACTGAAGCTTTCTTT.

This clone is a singleton in its sample. The chain couples TRBV5-8 to TRBJ1-5; D not certain. V was trimmed by 0 bases and J by 3 bases, leaving 4 bases between them. Germline CDR1 reads SGHTS; CDR2 reads YDEGEE. CDR3 length equals 13 residues. The DNA of the CDR3 is TGTGCCAGCAGCTTGGAGCTCAATCAGCCCCAGCATTTT. Amino acids: CASSLELNQPQHF.